The 25 T cell receptor beta chains reported below all come from one sample, sequenced in a study of T cell clonality in common variable immunodeficiency. The data were produced by immunoSEQ multiplex PCR, yet TCRdb's version contains in-frame clones alone and is incomplete. This sample comprises some 25,000 clones, none seen once only. Antigens of these TCRs are unknown. Notes on the study in general: Fewer deletions and N-nucleotide insertions were reportedly seen in common variable immunodeficiency TCR beta sequences.

The sample comprised peripheral blood mononuclear cells. These receptors were collected from a human donor with common variable immunodeficiency.

Worth noting for this clone: The read ends 3 residues before the CDR3 terminus; that terminus is restored from the germline J gene. The sample contains more than one DNA sequence encoding this CDR3. The chain is built from TRBV7-8 and TRBJ2-7; 12 positions match TRBD2. CDR1 and CDR2 (germline): SGHVS, FQNEAQ. The CDR3 totals 13 residues. The trim removed 9 bases at V and 4 bases at J, leaving 4 bases unmatched. CDR3 DNA, as far as it was read: TGTGCCAGTCGGACTAGCGGGACTTACGAG. Translating gives CASRTSGTYE. The whole CDR3 protein is CASRTSGTYEQYF.

This clone was picked up many times. The CDR3 end falls 3 residues outside the read, so it is completed with the germline J gene. This chain links TRBV6-1 with TRBJ2-7; D might be TRBD1 (6 bases). CDR3 length: 15 amino acids. Per the germline V gene, CDR1 is MNHNS and CDR2 is SASEGT. Deletions cut 0 bases from V and 2 bases from J, with 11 bases between. CDR3 DNA, as far as it was read: TGTGCCAGCAGTGAAGCCCACAGGGTCACCTACGAG. Amino acids: CASSEAHRVTYE. Given in full, the CDR3 is CASSEAHRVTYEQYF.

This clone was seen more than once but under ten times. Read coverage stops 3 residues before the CDR3 terminus; the germline J gene supplies the remainder. The chain employs TRBV2 and TRBJ2-4; 16 bases are shared with TRBD2. The CDR3 contains 18 residues. Germline V gene lookup returns CDR1 SNHLY and CDR2 FYNNEI. J lost 1 base, V lost 6 bases, and 6 bases had no gene match. The chain's CDR3 is CASSAGTSGRAAKNIQYF. The covered CDR3 bases are TGTGCCAGCAGCGCCGGGACTAGCGGGAGGGCCGCCAAAAACATT. Supplemented by reference TRBV2 and TRBJ2-4, the full variable domain reads EPEVTQTPSHQVTQMGQEVILRCVPISNHLYFYWYRQILGQKVEFLVSFYNNEISEKSEIFDDQFSVERPDGSNFTLKIRSTKLEDSAMYFCASSAGTSGRAAKNIQYFGAGTRLSVL.

This clone was observed a handful of times. The read ends 3 residues shy of where the CDR3 ends; the end is completed using the germline J gene. The rearrangement joins TRBV7-3 to TRBJ2-1; 7 bases fit TRBD2. This CDR3 has 16 residues. Per germline, CDR1 SGHTA and CDR2 FQGTGA. The trim removed 0 bases at V and 9 bases at J, leaving 11 bases unmatched. CDR3 loop: CASSLTVGGGHGEQFF. CDR3 DNA (partial): TGTGCCAGCAGCTTAACGGTCGGGGGAGGGCACGGTGAG.

As concerns this clone: The CDR3 end is not reached by the read, which stops 3 residues before it; the germline J gene fills it in. V usage is TRBV2 and J usage is TRBJ1-1; D remains unclear. From germline, CDR1 is SNHLY and CDR2 FYNNEI. The V and J ends lost 6 bases and 1 base respectively, with 9 bases between them. The CDR3 sequence is 13 residues long. The CDR3 sequence: CASSLQQNTEAFF. CDR3 DNA (partial): TGTGCCAGCAGCCTACAGCAGAACACTGAA.

To note about this clone: Coverage ceases 3 residues before the CDR3 finishes, and the germline J gene fills in the end. The chain carries TRBV19 and TRBJ2-1, with D perhaps matching TRBD2 (6 bases). The CDR3 is made up of 15 amino acids. Germline CDR1 reads LNHDA; CDR2 reads SQIVND (reference sequence). The V end lost 6 bases, the J end lost 2 bases, and 14 bases lay between the germline ends. The covered CDR3 bases are TGTGCCAGTAGACTGATAGCGGTGACCTACAATGAG. This encodes CASRLIAVTYNE. The entire CDR3 reads CASRLIAVTYNEQFF.

This clone was picked up a small number of times. From the germline J gene comes the end of the CDR3, since the read stops 3 residues before it. The chain employs TRBV30 and TRBJ1-6, with unresolved D. CDR1 and CDR2 (germline): GTSNPN, SVGIG (reference sequence). The CDR3 loop spans 16 amino acids. Trimming stripped 0 bases from V and 7 bases from J, with 16 bases between. The CDR3 DNA, read in part, is TGTGCCTGGAGTGTATACGGAACAGAAGTCAATTCACCC. Translating gives CAWSVYGTEVNSP. The whole CDR3 sequence reads CAWSVYGTEVNSPLHF. Full variable domain (outside the CDR3, taken from reference TRBV30 and TRBJ1-6): SQTIHQWPATLVQPVGSPLSLECTVEGTSNPNLYWYRQAAGRGLQLLFYSVGIGQISSEVPQNLSASRPQDRQFILSSKKLLLSDSGFYLCAWSVYGTEVNSPLHFGNGTRLTVT.

Comment on this clone: The read finishes 3 residues shy of the CDR3 end, and the germline J gene is used to complete it. This chain uses TRBV19 with TRBJ2-1; 8 bases are a match to TRBD1. This CDR3 is 14 amino acids long. Trimming cost V 7 bases and J 7 bases; bases outside gene matches: 9. Germline V gene data show CDR1 as LNHDA and CDR2 as SQIVND (reference sequence). CDR3 DNA (partial): TGTGCCAGTACCACGGACAGGGTACAGAATGAG. This encodes CASTTDRVQNE. The entire CDR3 protein reads CASTTDRVQNEQFF.

Notes on this clone: The CDR3 end is not reached by the read, which stops 3 residues before it; the germline J gene fills it in. The chain couples TRBV20-1 to TRBJ2-7; 7 nucleotides agree with TRBD2. CDR1 and CDR2 from the germline V gene are DFQATT and SNEGSKA (reference sequence). The V gene end was trimmed by 0 bases and the J gene end by 3 bases; junction bases not matched to a gene: 8. The CDR3 runs 15 residues. The CDR3 bases that were read are TGCAGTGCTAGAGATCCGGCTAGCGGCATCTACGAG. As protein: CSARDPASGIYE. The whole CDR3 region reads CSARDPASGIYEQYF.

There are many counts of this clone. The read ends 3 residues shy of where the CDR3 ends; the end is completed using the germline J gene. This chain links TRBV10-3 with TRBJ2-1; 11 bases agree with TRBD2. The J segment lost 9 bases and the V segment lost 2 bases, leaving 6 bases of the junction unmatched. Germline V CDR1 and CDR2: ENHRY, SYGVKD. The CDR3 runs to 15 residues. The part of the CDR3 DNA that was read is TGTGCCATCAGTGAGGTAGCGGGAGGGCCGGTTGAG. Translated, it gives CAISEVAGGPVE. The entire CDR3 is CAISEVAGGPVEQFF.

This clone has more than one count but fewer than ten. The CDR3 extends 3 residues past the end of the read, so its final part is completed from the germline J gene. This chain uses TRBV18 with TRBJ2-1; 8 bases map to TRBD1. J gave up 4 bases and V 6 bases, and 5 bases lay outside the gene matches. Germline V gene lookup returns CDR1 KGHSH and CDR2 LQKENI. CDR3 size: 14 residues. CDR3 sequence reads: CASSIDRGYNEQFF. The sequenced CDR3 bases are TGTGCCAGCTCTATAGACAGGGGTTACAATGAG.

This clone was seen many times. This chain's CDR3 is CASSSDRGRLSRNSYNEQFF. The CDR3 DNA, read in part, is TGTGCCAGCAGCTCCGACAGGGGGCGTTTATCCAGAAACTCCTACAATGAG. This rearrangement joins TRBV7-1 to TRBJ2-1; TRBD1 matches 10 bases. Coverage ceases 3 residues before the CDR3 finishes, and the germline J gene fills in the end. TRBV7-1 is annotated as an ORF whose role is uncertain. V trimming: 3 bases; J trimming: 0 bases; junction bases outside the gene matches: 14. This CDR3 is 20 amino acids long.

This clone has a count of ten or more. The CDR3 is cut off 3 residues early in the read; its end comes from the germline J gene. The V and J genes are TRBV19 and TRBJ1-2; possibly TRBD1 for D (5 bases). Germline V gene lookup returns CDR1 LNHDA and CDR2 SQIVND (reference sequence). This CDR3 contains 13 residues. CDR3 in amino acids: CASSIERGSGYTF. Partial CDR3 DNA: TGTGCCAGTAGTATAGAAAGGGGCTCGGGC.

This clone showed up just a few times. Read coverage stops 3 residues before the CDR3 terminus; the germline J gene supplies the remainder. This sequence joins TRBV20-1 and TRBJ2-1; D call uncertain. Trimming cost V 1 base and J 4 bases, with 5 bases left between them. Germline V gene data show CDR1 as DFQATT and CDR2 as SNEGSKA (reference sequence). The CDR3 loop spans 12 amino acids. CDR3 DNA (partial): TGCAGTGCTAGAGCCCTTTACAATGAG. It translates to CSARALYNE. The full CDR3 reads CSARALYNEQFF.

This clone came up a few times. The observed sequence ends 3 residues before the CDR3 terminus, with the missing tail filled in from the germline J gene. The rearrangement joins TRBV5-1 to TRBJ2-7, with D perhaps matching TRBD1 (5 bases). The CDR3 length is 14 residues. Trimming left V 4 bases short and J 3 bases short, with 14 bases between. Germline V gene lookup returns CDR1 SGHRS and CDR2 YFSETQ. The covered CDR3 bases are TGCGCCAGCAGCGGGGTCGGCAGGGACTACGAG. Translating it yields CASSGVGRDYE. The full CDR3 is CASSGVGRDYEQYF.

This clone was counted many times. Read sequence stops 3 residues before the CDR3 end, and the germline J gene provides the missing end. The chain couples TRBV5-6 to TRBJ2-1, with 8 positions matching TRBD1. CDR3 length: 15 amino acids. The germline V gene has CDR1 SGHDT and CDR2 YYEEEE. V gave up 4 bases and J gave up 5 bases; unmatched junction bases: 8. The CDR3 reads CASSTGGTLNNEQFF. The CDR3 bases that were read are TGTGCCAGCAGCACAGGGGGTACCTTAAACAATGAG.

By share, this clone counts as medium-sized. The CDR3 end lies 3 residues beyond the end of the read and is filled in from the germline J gene. This chain links TRBV5-1 with TRBJ2-7; D is perhaps TRBD2 (6 bases). The CDR3 is 14 amino acids. Trimming removed 0 bases at V and 0 bases at J, with 7 bases between. Germline values: CDR1 SGHRS, CDR2 YFSETQ. CDR3: CASSLGAGSYEQYF. The CDR3 DNA, read in part, is TGCGCCAGCAGCTTGGGAGCGGGCTCCTACGAG.

This clone was observed at least ten times. The CDR3 is cut off 3 residues early in the read; its end comes from the germline J gene. The genes are TRBV6-1 and TRBJ1-5; 10 bases agree with TRBD1. The trim removed 2 bases at V and 1 base at J, leaving 5 bases unmatched. The V gene's germline CDR1 is MNHNS and CDR2 SASEGT. The CDR3 runs 17 residues. CDR3 region: CASSEWPGQGSNQPQHF. The CDR3 bases that were read are TGTGCCAGCAGTGAATGGCCGGGACAGGGGAGCAATCAGCCC.

This clone has a handful of counts. The CDR3 bases that were read are TGTGCCAGCAGCTTAATATGGGTGTTTGCGGGACTGTCCAATGAG. It encodes CASSLIWVFAGLSNE. The full CDR3 is CASSLIWVFAGLSNEQFF. This chain connects TRBV7-3 to TRBJ2-1; maybe TRBD2 (6 bases). The missing CDR3 end, 3 residues past where the read stops, is filled in from the germline J gene. V gave up 1 base and J gave up 6 bases, with 22 bases separating them. The CDR3 extends over 18 amino acids. Germline-derived CDR1 and CDR2 are SGHTA and FQGTGA.

This clone was detected a few times. The read comes to an end 3 residues before the CDR3 does, leaving the germline J gene to fill in the end. The rearrangement uses TRBV18 and TRBJ1-1, with a possible D match to TRBD1 (6 bases). From germline, CDR1 is KGHSH and CDR2 LQKENI. V was cut by 7 bases and J by 0 bases, with 9 bases left in between. The CDR3 has 13 residues. The sequenced part of the CDR3 DNA is TGTGCCAGCTGGACAGCCATGAACACTGAA. Translated, it gives CASWTAMNTE. The whole CDR3 reads CASWTAMNTEAFF.

This clone was counted a few times. The junction departs from germline at one end; a sequencing error may be responsible. The CDR3 end is not reached by the read, which stops 3 residues before it; the germline J gene fills it in. The chain combines TRBV7-9 with TRBJ2-7; TRBD2 matches at 7 bases. Germline CDR1 and CDR2: SEHNR and FQNEAQ (reference sequence). CDR3 length: 14 residues. The CDR3 DNA, read in part, is TGTGCCAGCAGCTTAGGCGGGAGCTCCAACGAG. Protein sequence: CASSLGGSSNE. The whole CDR3 sequence is CASSLGGSSNEQYF.

On this clone itself: The missing CDR3 end, 3 residues past where the read stops, is filled in from the germline J gene. V gene TRBV7-2 combines with J gene TRBJ2-6; D is uncertain. Germline-derived CDR1 and CDR2 are SGHTA and FQGNSA. The CDR3 consists of 16 residues. Trimming left V 0 bases short and J 1 base short, with 7 bases between. Incomplete CDR3 DNA: TGTGCCAGCAGCTTAGCGATCGGGTCTGGGGCCAACGTC. Its translation is CASSLAIGSGANV. The entire CDR3 is CASSLAIGSGANVLTF.

About this clone itself: The DNA ends 3 residues before the CDR3 does, and the rest of the CDR3 is filled in from the germline J gene. The chain couples TRBV2 to TRBJ2-1; perhaps TRBD1 as D (5 bases). Germline loops: CDR1 SNHLY, CDR2 FYNNEI. The CDR3 is 11 residues long. Deletions cut 9 bases from V and 9 bases from J, with 12 bases between. The CDR3 DNA, read in part, is TGTGCCAGAAGACAGCTGGCTGAG. This gives the protein CARRQLAE. In full, the CDR3 reads CARRQLAEQFF.

A note on this clone: The read terminates 3 residues ahead of where the CDR3 ends, so the germline J gene completes it. This chain links TRBV18 with TRBJ1-1, with D uncertain. The V gene lost 2 bases and the J gene lost 4 bases, with 8 bases spanning the gap. CDR3 length: 13 amino acids. Germline values: CDR1 KGHSH, CDR2 LQKENI. CDR3 DNA (partial): TGTGCCAGCTCACCAGGGCTTGGCACTGAA. Residues: CASSPGLGTE. The full CDR3 is CASSPGLGTEAFF.

The CDR3 reads CASIREPVAEAFF. CDR3 DNA (partial): TGTGCCAGCATCCGCGAACCGGTCGCTGAA. This chain connects TRBV2 to TRBJ1-1; no reliable D call. Read coverage stops 3 residues before the CDR3 terminus; the germline J gene supplies the remainder. This CDR3 has 13 residues. Deletions cut 7 bases from V and 6 bases from J, with 15 bases between. Germline V lookup: CDR1 SNHLY, CDR2 FYNNEI.